One and the same sample provided the 18 T cell receptor beta chains below, sequenced in a study of blood T cell repertoires in COVID-19. Repertoires were generated with immunoSEQ multiplex PCR, while TCRdb's copy carries only in-frame clones and drops some. In the table there are approximately 300,000 clones, 70% to 90% of which are singletons. Sequencing was carried out using PBMCs or T cells enriched from blood (not recorded which). These receptors came from a woman aged 18-29 years who had recovered from COVID-19.

This sequence joins TRBV28 and TRBJ1-3; 7 bases align to TRBD1. Germline trimming cut 7 bases from V and 5 bases from J; bases unmatched to any gene: 8. CDR1 is MDHEN and CDR2 is SYDVKM in the germline V gene. This CDR3 is 14 amino acids long. CDR3: CASIEGGERNTIYF. In DNA form, the CDR3 reads TGTGCCAGCATTGAAGGGGGCGAGCGAAACACCATATATTTT.

This clone was found a few times. The chain uses TRBV13 and TRBJ1-1; weak D call: TRBD1 (6 bases). This CDR3 region has 12 residues. V lost 5 bases to trimming and J lost 8 bases, with 12 bases between them. CDR1 is PRHDT and CDR2 is FYEKMQ in the germline V gene (reference sequence). CDR3 in DNA: TGTGCCAGCAGCCAACCCGGGACAGAAGCTTTCTTT. Amino acid sequence: CASSQPGTEAFF. Combining the CDR3 with reference TRBV13 and TRBJ1-1 gives the whole variable domain AAGVIQSPRHLIKEKRETATLKCYPIPRHDTVYWYQQGPGQDPQFLISFYEKMQSDKGSIPDRFSAQQFSDYHSELNMSSLELGDSALYFCASSQPGTEAFFGQGTRLTVV.

J is TRBJ2-7 and V is TRBV2; D is ambiguous. CDR1 SNHLY and CDR2 FYNNEI come from the germline V gene. The CDR3 sequence is 13 residues long. Trimming pared 3 bases from V and 3 bases from J, leaving 9 bases between. The CDR3 sequence is CASSDMVSYEQYF. The CDR3 DNA is TGTGCCAGCAGTGATATGGTCAGCTACGAGCAGTACTTC.

The rearrangement joins TRBV28 to TRBJ1-5; 9 nucleotides match TRBD1. Trimming took 4 bases from V and 0 from J; bases not matched to a gene: 10. Germline V lookup: CDR1 MDHEN, CDR2 SYDVKM. This CDR3 is built from 18 residues. The CDR3 DNA reads as TGTGCCAGCAGTTCACTACAGGGGGCGGAATATAGCAATCAGCCCCAGCATTTT. This gives the protein CASSSLQGAEYSNQPQHF.

This clone was counted a single time. The rearrangement joins TRBV28 to TRBJ2-1, with D tentatively TRBD1 (6 bases). This CDR3 comprises 10 residues. Germline CDR1 MDHEN, CDR2 SYDVKM. V was pared by 8 bases and J by 9 bases, with 8 bases between. Written as DNA, the CDR3 is TGTGCCAGCCTAGGGGGTGAGCAGTTCTTC. It encodes CASLGGEQFF.

The chain joins TRBV12-5 to TRBJ1-5, with D tentatively TRBD1 (5 bases). V was trimmed by 6 bases and J by 2 bases, leaving 17 bases between them. Germline CDR1 LGHNT, CDR2 FRNRAP. The CDR3 loop spans 16 amino acids. The CDR3 sequence is CASGLGLSWGNQPQHF. CDR3 in DNA: TGTGCTAGTGGCCTGGGACTCTCCTGGGGCAATCAGCCCCAGCATTTT. Full variable domain (rest looked up from reference TRBV12-5 and TRBJ1-5): DARVTQTPRHKVTEMGQEVTMRCQPILGHNTVFWYRQTMMQGLELLAYFRNRAPLDDSGMPKDRFSAEMPDATLATLKIQPSEPRDSAVYFCASGLGLSWGNQPQHFGDGTRLSIL.

The chain has TRBV7-9 and TRBJ2-7; D possibly corresponds to TRBD2 (6 bases). This CDR3 has 15 residues. Germline loops: CDR1 SEHNR, CDR2 FQNEAQ (reference sequence). Deletions cut 1 base from V and 8 bases from J, with 18 bases between. The CDR3 region is CASSLVSGGWGQQYF. CDR3 bases: TGTGCCAGCAGCTTAGTATCCGGGGGTTGGGGTCAGCAGTACTTC.

The rearrangement links TRBV7-2 to TRBJ1-6; D might be TRBD1 (6 bases). The CDR3 runs 17 residues. Germline values: CDR1 SGHTA, CDR2 FQGNSA. Trimming took off 1 base at V and 2 bases at J, with 12 bases between the two ends. The CDR3, as DNA: TGTGCCAGCAGCTTAGTGTCCGGGGGGCCCTATAATTCACCCCTCCACTTT. This gives the protein CASSLVSGGPYNSPLHF.

The chain is built from TRBV6-5 and TRBJ2-1, with D hard to call. Trimming took 7 bases from V and 0 from J, leaving 4 bases between them. The CDR3 spans 12 residues. Germline CDR1 reads MNHEY; CDR2 reads SVGAGI. The CDR3 sequence: CASTTSYNEQFF. The CDR3 bases are TGTGCCAGCACTACCTCCTACAATGAGCAGTTCTTC.

This chain connects TRBV14 to TRBJ2-1; 8 bases fit TRBD1. V trimming: 3 bases; J trimming: 12 bases; junction bases outside the gene matches: 7. Germline values: CDR1 SGHDN, CDR2 FVKESK. This CDR3 contains 13 residues. CDR3 residues: CASSHLGQGGQFF. The CDR3 bases are TGTGCCAGCAGCCATCTCGGACAGGGAGGGCAGTTCTTC.

The DNA of the CDR3 is TGTGCCAGCAGCTTAATCCTGACTAGCGGGAGGTTGAGTGAGCAGTTCTTC. It encodes CASSLILTSGRLSEQFF. V and J are TRBV7-9 and TRBJ2-1; 13 nucleotides agree with TRBD2. The germline V gene has CDR1 SEHNR and CDR2 FQNEAQ (reference sequence). V dropped 2 bases and J dropped 9; count of bases not matched to a gene: 10. The CDR3 length is 17 residues.

The sample holds one count of this clone. In DNA, the CDR3 is TGTGCCAGCTCGGTCGAGGGGGCGAACACTGAAGCTTTCTTT. Translating gives CASSVEGANTEAFF. This rearrangement joins TRBV18 to TRBJ1-1; 7 bases are a match to TRBD1. Germline trimming cut 6 bases from V and 1 base from J; bases unmatched to any gene: 5. Per germline, CDR1 KGHSH and CDR2 LQKENI. The CDR3 totals 14 residues.

This clone showed up just a few times. The V gene is TRBV13, the J gene TRBJ1-6; D not resolved. The V end was cut by 0 bases, the J end by 9 bases, with 21 bases between. The germline V gene has CDR1 PRHDT and CDR2 FYEKMQ (reference sequence). This CDR3 is built from 18 residues. The CDR3 nucleotides read TGTGCCAGCAGCTTAGGGGCGGGCAGCCTAATCGCACCTTCACCCCTCCACTTT. Its protein is CASSLGAGSLIAPSPLHF.

The rearrangement uses TRBV7-9 and TRBJ2-7; 7 positions agree with TRBD2. CDR1 and CDR2 from the germline V gene are SEHNR and FQNEAQ (reference sequence). Unmatched junction bases numbered 8, after V lost 3 bases and J lost 3 bases. The CDR3 is 15 residues long. The CDR3 bases are TGTGCCAGCAGCTTTTTACGCGGACTAGTCTACGAGCAGTACTTC. Amino acid sequence: CASSFLRGLVYEQYF.

This clone was counted many times. The chain employs TRBV3-1 (or the pseudogene TRBV3-2) and TRBJ2-2; TRBD1 is a possible D gene (5 bases). Germline values: CDR1 LGHDT, CDR2 YNNKEL (reference sequence). Trimming pared 4 bases from V and 6 bases from J, leaving 15 bases between. The CDR3 covers 15 residues. The CDR3 is CASSLGLRMAGELFF. The CDR3 DNA follows: TGTGCCAGCAGCCTGGGGCTTAGAATGGCCGGGGAGCTGTTTTTT.

The chain is built from TRBV11-2 and TRBJ2-7; perhaps TRBD2 as D (7 bases). Germline CDR1 reads SGHAT; CDR2 reads FQNNGV. This CDR3 is built from 15 residues. Between the trimmed V and J ends, which lost 1 base and 2 bases, there was a span of 12 bases. The CDR3 DNA reads TGTGCCAGCAGCTTAGGAGGGGGGGTAGCCTACGAGCAGTACTTC. As protein: CASSLGGGVAYEQYF.

The chain combines TRBV5-4 with TRBJ1-4, with 8 nucleotides matching TRBD1. V was clipped by 4 bases and J by 7 bases; unmatched bases: 9. CDR1 and CDR2 (germline): SGHNT, YYREEE (reference sequence). The CDR3 has 15 residues. Written as DNA, the CDR3 is TGTGCCAGCAGCAAACAGGACAGGGAACTTGAAAAACTGTTTTTT. This gives the protein CASSKQDRELEKLFF. Based on the CDR3 plus reference TRBV5-4 and TRBJ1-4, the full variable domain is ETGVTQSPTHLIKTRGQQVTLRCSSQSGHNTVSWYQQALGQGPQFIFQYYREEENGRGNFPPRFSGLQFPNYSSELNVNALELDDSALYLCASSKQDRELEKLFFGSGTQLSVL.

There are a few counts of this clone. This sequence joins TRBV2 and TRBJ2-1, with 14 bases that match TRBD2. This CDR3 comprises 15 residues. With 6 bases clipped from V and 10 bases from J, the junction kept 8 bases outside the gene matches. Germline assignment: CDR1 SNHLY and CDR2 FYNNEI. The CDR3 spells CASRETSGGAGEQFF. CDR3 coding DNA: TGTGCCAGCAGAGAGACTAGCGGGGGGGCAGGAGAGCAGTTCTTC.